The present T cell receptor beta chain was sequenced within a study of cytomegalovirus exposure and HLA in healthy donors. The junction had 9 bases not matched to a gene; V was cut back by 2 bases and J by 4 bases. The CDR3 has 15 residues. The germline CDR1 and CDR2 sequences are GTSNPN and SVGIG (reference sequence). Profiling relied on immunoSEQ multiplex PCR, and the TCRdb table lists in-frame clones only, not all of them. This sample has under 300,000 clones, with roughly 86% found just once. The V call is TRBV30, the J call TRBJ1-2; 8 bases are shared with TRBD1. The sequence was obtained from a woman younger than 45 in good health and CMV-seropositive. Input material: PBMCs. CDR3 loop: CAWSPGQGSLYGYTF. CDR3 nucleotides: TGTGCCTGGAGTCCAGGACAGGGAAGCCTCTATGGCTACACCTTC.